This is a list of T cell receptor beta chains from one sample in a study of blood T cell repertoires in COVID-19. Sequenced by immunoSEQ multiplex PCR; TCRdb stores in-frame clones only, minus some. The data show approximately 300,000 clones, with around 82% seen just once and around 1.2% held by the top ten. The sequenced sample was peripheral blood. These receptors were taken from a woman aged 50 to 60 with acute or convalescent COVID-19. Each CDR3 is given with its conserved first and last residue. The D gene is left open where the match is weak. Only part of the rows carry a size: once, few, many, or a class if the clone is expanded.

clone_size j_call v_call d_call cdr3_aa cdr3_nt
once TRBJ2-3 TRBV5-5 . CASSSPAPAGDTQYF TGTGCCAGCAGCTCGCCGGCCCCCGCGGGCGATACGCAGTATTTT
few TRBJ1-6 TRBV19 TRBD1 CASSGTAYNSPLHF TGTGCCAGTAGTGGGACAGCCTATAATTCACCCCTCCACTTT
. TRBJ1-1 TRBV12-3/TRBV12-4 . CASRQGSYTEAFF TGTGCCAGCAGACAGGGATCGTACACTGAAGCTTTCTTT
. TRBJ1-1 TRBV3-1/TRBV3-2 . CASSQDPTGRGAFF TGTGCCAGCAGCCAAGACCCTACGGGGAGAGGGGCTTTCTTT
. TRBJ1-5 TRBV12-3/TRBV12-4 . CASSFSSSQPQHF TGTGCCAGCAGTTTCTCTTCGTCCCAGCCCCAGCATTTT
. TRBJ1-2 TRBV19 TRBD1 CASSSPSTGLLGYTF TGTGCCAGTAGCTCCCCCTCGACAGGGCTCTTAGGCTACACCTTC
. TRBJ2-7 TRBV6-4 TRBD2 CASSEYGTSGSFSYEQYF TGTGCCAGCAGTGAATACGGGACTAGCGGGAGTTTCTCCTACGAGCAGTACTTC
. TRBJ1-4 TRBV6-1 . CASGDPRELFF TGTGCCAGCGGTGACCCCCGGGAACTGTTTTTT
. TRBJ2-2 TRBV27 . CASSVLAANTGELFF TGTGCCAGCAGTGTATTAGCGGCGAACACCGGGGAGCTGTTTTTT
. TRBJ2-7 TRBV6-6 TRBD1 CASSYSDRAPYEQYF TGTGCCAGCAGTTACTCGGACAGGGCCCCCTACGAGCAGTACTTC
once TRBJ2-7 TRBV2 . CATNREGYEQYF TGTGCCACTAACAGGGAAGGCTACGAGCAGTACTTC
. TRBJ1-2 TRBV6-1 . CASSETGSQEGYGYTF TGTGCCAGCAGTGAAACCGGGTCCCAGGAGGGCTATGGCTACACCTTC
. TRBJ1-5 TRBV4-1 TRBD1 CASSKREEGARPQHF TGCGCCAGCAGTAAAAGGGAGGAGGGGGCGCGCCCCCAGCATTTT
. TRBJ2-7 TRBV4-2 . CASSQDRVTSYEQYF TGTGCCAGCAGCCAAGACAGGGTGACCTCCTACGAGCAGTACTTC
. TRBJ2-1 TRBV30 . CAWSTGLGNEQFF TGTGCCTGGAGTACGGGATTAGGCAATGAGCAGTTCTTC
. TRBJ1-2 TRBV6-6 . CAVRTGTTYGYTF TGTGCAGTGAGGACCGGGACAACGTATGGCTACACCTTC
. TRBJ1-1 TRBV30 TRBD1 CAWRIAGQGRAEAFF TGTGCCTGGAGAATAGCTGGACAGGGTCGGGCTGAAGCTTTCTTT
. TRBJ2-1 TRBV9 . CASSPRVAWNEQFF TGTGCCAGCAGCCCCCGCGTAGCGTGGAATGAGCAGTTCTTC
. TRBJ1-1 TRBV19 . CASSIAPGTEAFF TGTGCCAGTAGTATTGCCCCGGGGACTGAAGCTTTCTTT
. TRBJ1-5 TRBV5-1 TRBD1 CASSPGTGPNQPQHF TGCGCCAGCAGTCCCGGGACAGGGCCAAATCAGCCCCAGCATTTT
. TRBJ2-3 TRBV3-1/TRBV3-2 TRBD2 CASSLQAGDRTDTQYF TGTGCCAGCAGCCTGCAAGCGGGGGATCGCACAGATACGCAGTATTTT
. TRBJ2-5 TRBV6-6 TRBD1 CASISNRGQETQYF TGTGCCAGCATTTCGAACAGGGGTCAAGAGACCCAGTACTTC
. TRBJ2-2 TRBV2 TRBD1 CASSETRTGTGELFF TGTGCCAGCAGTGAGACGAGGACAGGCACCGGGGAGCTGTTTTTT
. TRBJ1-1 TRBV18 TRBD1 CASSPPSRTGSTEAFF TGTGCCAGCTCACCACCTTCGAGGACAGGGAGCACTGAAGCTTTCTTT
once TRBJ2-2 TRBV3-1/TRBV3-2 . CASSANTGELFF TGTGCCAGCTCCGCGAACACCGGGGAGCTGTTTTTT
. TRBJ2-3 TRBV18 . CASSPTVGTDTQYF TGTGCCAGCTCACCAACCGTAGGCACAGATACGCAGTATTTT
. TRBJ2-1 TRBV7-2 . CASSPDGRGSYNEQFF TGTGCCAGCAGCCCCGACGGGCGGGGCTCCTACAATGAGCAGTTCTTC
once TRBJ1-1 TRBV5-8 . CASPSLDRNTEAFF TGTGCCAGCCCAAGCCTTGACAGGAACACTGAAGCTTTCTTT